This is a list of T cell receptor beta chains from one sample in a study of cytotoxic CD8 clonotypes in ibrutinib-treated CLL. Assay used: immunoSEQ multiplex PCR; TCRdb lists only in-frame clones, some missing. In the table there are roughly 190,000 clones, 72% of which are singletons. The sample here was PBMCs, taken after 24 months of ibrutinib treatment. These receptor sequences come from a human donor with chronic lymphocytic leukemia. CDR3s include the opening cysteine and the closing phenylalanine or tryptophan. The D gene is left open where the match is weak. A row's size may be missing; if present it is once, few, many or a size class.

j_call d_call clone_size v_call cdr3_aa cdr3_nt
TRBJ1-2 NA few TRBV30 CAWSVTTANGYTF TGTGCCTGGAGTGTAACAACCGCAAATGGCTACACCTTC
TRBJ2-3 TRBD2 few TRBV27 CASSPLAGAVDTQYF TGTGCCAGCAGTCCCCTAGCGGGAGCGGTAGATACGCAGTATTTT
TRBJ2-2 NA NA TRBV5-6 CASSLYLAMNTGELFF TGTGCCAGCAGCTTGTATCTAGCGATGAACACCGGGGAGCTGTTTTTT
TRBJ1-4 NA few TRBV7-9 CASSLVEAGAVNEKLFF TGTGCCAGCAGCCTGGTCGAAGCAGGGGCGGTTAATGAAAAACTGTTTTTT
TRBJ2-5 NA NA TRBV9 CASSVAPVGQETQYF TGTGCCAGCAGCGTAGCTCCGGTGGGCCAAGAGACCCAGTACTTC
TRBJ2-5 NA NA TRBV5-1 CASSLAIRTEQETQYF TGCGCCAGCAGCTTGGCCATCAGGACGGAACAAGAGACCCAGTACTTC
TRBJ1-2 TRBD1 NA TRBV7-9 CASGGPGQGKVGYGYTF TGTGCCAGCGGAGGGCCGGGACAGGGGAAGGTGGGCTATGGCTACACCTTC
TRBJ2-3 NA NA TRBV9 CASSVGLGSADTQYF TGTGCCAGCAGCGTAGGTTTAGGGTCGGCAGATACGCAGTATTTT
TRBJ1-1 NA once TRBV7-9 CASSPGWGYSVNTEAFF TGTGCCAGCAGCCCGGGGTGGGGGTATTCTGTGAACACTGAAGCTTTCTTT
TRBJ2-1 NA NA TRBV15 CATSVDLDSGEQFF TGTGCCACCAGCGTTGACTTGGATAGCGGCGAGCAGTTCTTC
TRBJ1-2 NA NA TRBV4-2 CASSQGTKGYTF TGTGCCAGCAGCCAAGGGACTAAGGGCTACACCTTC
TRBJ2-1 TRBD2 NA TRBV25-1 CASSEAGVGYEQFF TGTGCCAGCAGTGAGGCGGGAGTGGGCTATGAGCAGTTCTTC
TRBJ2-7 TRBD2 NA TRBV30 CAWRIGLAEAYEQYF TGTGCCTGGAGAATCGGACTAGCGGAGGCCTACGAGCAGTACTTC
TRBJ2-1 NA NA TRBV4-1 CASSSQKRGLAQFF TGCGCCAGCAGCTCCCAGAAAAGGGGCCTTGCGCAGTTCTTC
TRBJ2-7 TRBD2 NA TRBV7-9 CASSSTSGSHHEQYF TGTGCCAGCAGCTCGACTAGCGGGAGTCACCACGAGCAGTACTTC
TRBJ2-7 NA NA TRBV29-1 CSVGWLDSSYEQYF TGCAGCGTTGGTTGGCTCGACAGCTCCTACGAGCAGTACTTC
TRBJ1-2 NA NA TRBV28 CASSSGGVYGYTF TGTGCCAGCAGCTCCGGTGGGGTCTATGGCTACACCTTC
TRBJ2-7 TRBD2 NA TRBV2 CASLVGLAGFLEQYF TGTGCCAGCTTGGTCGGTCTAGCGGGATTCCTGGAGCAGTACTTC
TRBJ1-2 NA NA TRBV6-5 CASSPDSYGYTF TGTGCCAGCAGTCCAGACAGCTATGGCTACACCTTC
TRBJ2-1 NA NA TRBV4-2 CASSQEQRDPLPYNEQFF TGTGCCAGCAGCCAAGAACAACGCGACCCTTTACCCTACAATGAGCAGTTCTTC
TRBJ2-7 NA NA TRBV7-9 CASSFRTREQYF TGTGCCAGCAGCTTCCGAACGCGTGAGCAGTACTTC
TRBJ1-2 NA NA TRBV28 CASSLVLQGPYGYTF TGTGCCAGCAGTTTGGTGTTGCAGGGGCCCTATGGCTACACCTTC
TRBJ2-7 NA NA TRBV5-4 CASSPTGTQAYEQYF TGTGCCAGCAGCCCTACCGGGACCCAAGCCTACGAGCAGTACTTC
TRBJ1-1 NA NA TRBV29-1 CSAFPFPVNTEAFF TGCAGCGCTTTCCCGTTTCCGGTGAACACTGAAGCTTTCTTT
TRBJ1-5 NA NA TRBV7-2 CASSLAADSNQPQHF TGTGCCAGCAGCTTAGCGGCTGACAGCAATCAGCCCCAGCATTTT
TRBJ1-2 NA NA TRBV2 CASRLRNQGAYTF TGTGCCAGCAGGCTTAGAAACCAGGGAGCCTACACCTTC
TRBJ2-2 TRBD2 NA TRBV9 CASSVMSGSRTGELFF TGTGCCAGCAGCGTTATGAGCGGGAGTCGCACCGGGGAGCTGTTTTTT
TRBJ2-1 NA NA TRBV5-8 CASSRYLRDDEQFF TGTGCCAGCAGTCGATACCTCAGGGATGATGAGCAGTTCTTC
TRBJ2-5 TRBD2 once TRBV5-1 CASSLGSGSQGETQYF TGCGCCAGCAGCTTGGGTAGCGGGAGTCAAGGAGAGACCCAGTACTTC
TRBJ2-1 NA NA TRBV30 CAQSSLAISYNEQFF TGTGCCCAGTCATCCCTAGCGATATCCTACAATGAGCAGTTCTTC
TRBJ1-1 NA NA TRBV2 CASRATQGVSEAFF TGTGCCAGCAGGGCAACACAGGGTGTCTCTGAAGCTTTCTTT
TRBJ2-4 TRBD1 NA TRBV5-1 CASSKPTGGTPLAKNIQYF TGCGCCAGCAGCAAACCGACAGGGGGAACCCCCTTAGCCAAAAACATTCAGTACTTC
TRBJ2-7 TRBD2 NA TRBV9 CASSAGTSASYEQYF TGTGCCAGCAGCGCCGGGACTAGCGCATCCTACGAGCAGTACTTC